This T cell receptor beta chain was observed in a study of tumor-infiltrating lymphocytes in primary liver carcinoma. The source of the blood RNA was unsorted whole blood, and germline DNA was extracted as well. On this clonotype: A read error may produce the germline difference seen at one junction end.

A primer matching the constant region was used to make TCR beta cDNA from 500 to 600 ng of total RNA. Investigators got TCR beta libraries out of three nested multiplex PCR rounds, done with slightly modified ARM-PCR. TCRdb independently ran MiXCR on the multiplex PCR reads; one entry per CDR3 protein. The sample consists of fewer than 400,000 distinct CDR3 sequences, more than 55% of them appearing once. The sequencing input was peripheral blood. The sequence was obtained from a woman younger than 45 with primary liver carcinoma and hepatitis B virus infection.

CDR3 in DNA: TGTGCCAGCAGTAATTCAGGGGTTTCAAGCAATCAGTCCCAGCATTTT. As protein: CASSNSGVSSNQSQHF. The J gene is TRBJ1-5, the V gene TRBV6-5; a weak D match, TRBD1 (6 bases). The CDR3 is made up of 16 amino acids. From germline, CDR1 is MNHEY and CDR2 SVGAGI.